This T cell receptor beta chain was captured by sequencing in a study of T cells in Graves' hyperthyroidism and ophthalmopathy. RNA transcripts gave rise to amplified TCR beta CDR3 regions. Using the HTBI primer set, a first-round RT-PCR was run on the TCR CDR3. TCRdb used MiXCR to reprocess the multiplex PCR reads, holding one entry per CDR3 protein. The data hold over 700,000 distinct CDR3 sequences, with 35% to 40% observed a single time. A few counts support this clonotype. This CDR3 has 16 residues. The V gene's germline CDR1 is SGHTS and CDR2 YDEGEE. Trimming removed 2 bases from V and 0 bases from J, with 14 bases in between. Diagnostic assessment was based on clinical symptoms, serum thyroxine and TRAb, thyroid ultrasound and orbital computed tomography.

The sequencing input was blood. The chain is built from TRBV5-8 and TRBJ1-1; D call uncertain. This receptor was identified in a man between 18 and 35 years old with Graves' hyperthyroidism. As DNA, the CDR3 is TGTGCCAGCAGCTTTTTTCGGGGTATGGTGAACACTGAAGCTTTCTTT. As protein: CASSFFRGMVNTEAFF.